These T cell receptor beta chains were read from a single sample in a study of shared clonotypes between healthy human individuals. Some clones are missing from TCRdb's copy, which holds only in-frame ones; the method was immunoSEQ multiplex PCR. The sample consists of more than 450,000 clones, more than 65% of them appearing once. Specimen: PBMCs. The origin of the receptors is a woman aged 40-49 years in good health. Some clones in this sample may be carry-over from other donors' samples. Both conserved end residues are trimmed from each CDR3. The D gene is left open where the match is weak. The size of a clone is reported for some rows only, either as once, few or many, or as a class for expanded clones.

D gene	V gene	CDR3 length	clone size	CDR3 protein
TRBD1	TRBV6-1	13	NA	ASSGQSTGVQPQH
NA	TRBV10-3	11	NA	AISWGSGVEQY
NA	TRBV6-5	12	NA	ASRLRQPNTEAF
NA	TRBV7-2	12	NA	ASSFSSGEQPQH
NA	TRBV28	12	NA	ASSPSPVDYEQY
TRBD2	TRBV6-5	13	once	ASSLSGAAKNIQY
NA	TRBV7-6	10	many	ASSLPQGEQF
NA	TRBV5-1	12	few	ASSFLQTQETQY
NA	TRBV6-1	11	NA	ASRAAPYNEQF
TRBD2	TRBV7-9	14	NA	ASSLTLAGGNREQY
NA	TRBV30	12	NA	AWSPGLPLGEQY
TRBD2	TRBV11-2	13	many	ASNPWTSGNNEQF
TRBD2	TRBV5-1	14	NA	ASSSSGTSGTGELF
NA	TRBV11-2	14	NA	ASSLLPGGLTGELF
NA	TRBV16	12	once	ASSQPAGADTQY
NA	TRBV19	14	many	ATLPGDTSSYNEQF
NA	TRBV9	11	NA	ASSVEEGNEQF
TRBD2	TRBV11-3	14	few	ASSRFAGGTTGELF